This T cell receptor beta chain was sequenced during a study of cytomegalovirus exposure and HLA in healthy donors. Study conclusions and caveats: A few chains tied to CMV proved CMV antigen-specific in vitro.

Turning to this clone: The antigen is not known.

The ends lost 3 bases at V and 3 bases at J; junction bases unmatched: 11. Germline loops: CDR1 MNHEY, CDR2 SMNVEV (reference sequence). The CDR3 is made up of 18 amino acids. Primers for the PCR totalled 60 Vbeta and 13 Jbeta. Clones were read by immunoSEQ multiplex PCR, and TCRdb kept only the in-frame ones, dropping some. The profile covers around 120,000 clones, with roughly 70% appearing a single time and about 1.6% taken by the ten largest. V is TRBV27 and J is TRBJ1-4, with 9 positions matching TRBD1. The clonotype originates from a woman younger than 35 in good health and CMV-seronegative. Sequenced input: PBMCs. The CDR3 bases are TGTGCCAGCAGTTTCTCCGCGGGACAGGGAGCCCCTAATGAAAAACTGTTTTTT. Translating it yields CASSFSAGQGAPNEKLFF. Combining the CDR3 with reference TRBV27 and TRBJ1-4 gives the whole variable domain EAQVTQNPRYLITVTGKKLTVTCSQNMNHEYMSWYRQDPGLGLRQIYYSMNVEVTDKGDVPEGYKVSRKEKRNFPLILESPSPNQTSLYFCASSFSAGQGAPNEKLFFGSGTQLSVL.